The 8 T cell receptor beta chains presented below share a single source sample, sequenced in a study of T cells expressing NK-cell markers. TCRdb re-analyzed the 5' RACE reads; it lists each CDR3 protein once, without DNA. This listing includes 500,000 to 600,000 distinct CDR3 sequences. Sequenced input: blood T cells: a sorted CD56 or NKG2C T cell subset, CD4+ or CD8+ T cells, or bulk PBMC T cells (not recorded which). Source of these receptors: a man younger than 35 in good health.

The chain has TRBV12-3 or TRBV12-4 and TRBJ1-4; lacking DNA, the TRBD1 call made by TCRdb goes unchecked. This CDR3 is 14 amino acids long. The CDR3 protein is CASSLLGGAEKLFF.

The chain uses TRBV25-1 and TRBJ2-7; TCRdb proposes TRBD1, but this gene call is untestable without DNA. The germline gives CDR1 MGHDK, CDR2 SYGVNS. The length of the CDR3 is 12 residues. The CDR3 sequence is CASSGGAGEQYF.

The chain combines TRBV29-1 with TRBJ2-3. The germline gives CDR1 SQVTM, CDR2 ANQGSEA. CDR3 length: 13 amino acids. This CDR3 is CSVLSGRTDTQYF.

The rearrangement uses TRBV4-1 and TRBJ2-3; without DNA, the TCRdb call of TRBD2 cannot be checked. Germline assignment: CDR1 MGHRA and CDR2 YSYEKL. This CDR3 comprises 18 residues. CDR3: CASSQEGGEVIRTDTQYF.

The chain is built from TRBV5-1 and TRBJ2-1; TCRdb selects TRBD1, and the lack of DNA leaves this call unchecked. The length of the CDR3 is 17 residues. The germline V gene encodes CDR1 SGHRS and CDR2 YFSETQ. The CDR3 sequence is CASSTPLGGGSYNEQFF.

The genes are TRBV18 and TRBJ1-2. The germline CDR1 and CDR2 sequences are KGHSH and LQKENI. The CDR3 extends over 12 amino acids. The CDR3 here is CASSPLEYGYTF. Looking up the rest from reference TRBV18 and TRBJ1-2 gives the full variable domain: NAGVMQNPRHLVRRRGQEARLRCSPMKGHSHVYWYRQLPEEGLKFMVYLQKENIIDESGMPKERFSAEFPKEGPSILRIQQVVRGDSAAYFCASSPLEYGYTFGSGTRLTVV.

This chain connects TRBV7-3 to TRBJ2-3; TCRdb names TRBD1, which stays unverified in the absence of DNA. Germline CDR1 SGHTA, CDR2 FQGTGA. The CDR3 loop spans 15 amino acids. CDR3: CASSLSPGRTDTQYF.

The gene calls are TRBV28 and TRBJ2-5; TCRdb reports TRBD2, a call that lacks DNA to check it against. CDR1 and CDR2 (germline): MDHEN, SYDVKM. This CDR3 region has 13 residues. The CDR3 is CASSLRDGLTQYF.